The 11 T cell receptor beta chains below were found in one sample sequenced in a study of shared clonotypes between healthy human individuals. Clones were read by immunoSEQ multiplex PCR, and TCRdb kept only the in-frame ones, dropping some. The data contain 950,000 to 1,200,000 clones, 60% to 80% of them singletons. Sequenced: memory CD4+ T cells from PBMCs. Subset specified: CD45RA-negative fraction. Receptors originate from a man between 18 and 35 years old in good health. Some clones in this sample may be carry-over from other donors' samples.

This clone was picked up one time. This chain links TRBV29-1 with TRBJ2-7; TRBD1 or TRBD2 may be the D gene (5 bases each). The germline V gene has CDR1 SQVTM and CDR2 ANQGSEA. V was shortened by 2 bases and J by 3 bases, with 8 bases between the two germline ends. The CDR3 is made up of 12 amino acids. The CDR3 loop is CSVELRGYEQYF. The CDR3 nucleotides are TGCAGCGTTGAATTGAGGGGCTACGAGCAGTACTTC.

Turning to this clone: Other nucleotide sequences in the sample specify the same CDR3. The chain has TRBV15 and TRBJ2-7; the match to TRBD2 covers 7 bases. The CDR3 loop spans 14 amino acids. Trimming cost V 1 base and J 2 bases; bases outside gene matches: 2. CDR1 and CDR2 from the germline V gene are LNHNV and YYDKDF (reference sequence). The CDR3 DNA reads as TGTGCCACCAGCAGAGCGGGAGGTCCCTACGAGCAGTACTTC. Its translation: CATSRAGGPYEQYF.

This clone has at least ten counts. The chain combines TRBV5-1 with TRBJ2-2, with TRBD1 as a possible D gene (6 bases). Germline V gives CDR1 SGHRS, CDR2 YFSETQ. V lost 4 bases and J lost 7, with 17 bases in between. CDR3 length: 15 amino acids. The CDR3 DNA follows: TGCGCCAGCAGCACACAACAGGGCCCGGGCGGGGAGCTGTTTTTT. It encodes CASSTQQGPGGELFF. Combining the CDR3 with reference TRBV5-1 and TRBJ2-2 gives the whole variable domain KAGVTQTPRYLIKTRGQQVTLSCSPISGHRSVSWYQQTPGQGLQFLFEYFSETQRNKGNFPGRFSGRQFSNSRSEMNVSTLELGDSALYLCASSTQQGPGGELFFGEGSRLTVL.

This clone was picked up a small number of times. The rearrangement joins TRBV5-1 to TRBJ1-2, with 7 bases identical to TRBD1. Germline V gene data show CDR1 as SGHRS and CDR2 as YFSETQ. Losses at the gene ends were 3 bases for V and 4 bases for J; bases not matched to a gene: 6. This CDR3 has 14 residues. As DNA, the CDR3 is TGCGCCAGCAGCTCTAGCGGGACAGCCTATGGCTACACCTTC. This encodes CASSSSGTAYGYTF. Based on the CDR3 plus reference TRBV5-1 and TRBJ1-2, the full variable domain is KAGVTQTPRYLIKTRGQQVTLSCSPISGHRSVSWYQQTPGQGLQFLFEYFSETQRNKGNFPGRFSGRQFSNSRSEMNVSTLELGDSALYLCASSSSGTAYGYTFGSGTRLTVV.

This sequence joins TRBV5-1 and TRBJ2-7; possibly TRBD1 for D (6 bases). V was clipped by 3 bases and J by 2 bases, with 15 bases between them. CDR3 length: 15 amino acids. In germline, CDR1 is SGHRS, CDR2 YFSETQ. The CDR3 spells CASSSQGGGPYEQYF. The CDR3 DNA is TGCGCCAGCAGCTCACAGGGTGGGGGCCCCTACGAGCAGTACTTC.

The J gene is TRBJ2-3, the V gene TRBV7-3; D perhaps matches TRBD2 (5 bases). The CDR3 has 14 amino acids. The V gene lost 5 bases and the J gene lost 6 bases, with 15 bases spanning the gap. Germline CDR1 and CDR2: SGHTA and FQGTGA. CDR3 nucleotide sequence: TGTGCCAGCAGCCCCAGAGGGCGGAGGGATACGCAGTATTTT. It specifies CASSPRGRRDTQYF.

On this clone itself: The same CDR3 also results from other DNA sequences found in this sample. The V gene is TRBV5-1, the J gene TRBJ2-1, with 10 bases identical to TRBD2. V was clipped by 4 bases and J by 4 bases; unmatched bases: 5. Per germline, CDR1 SGHRS and CDR2 YFSETQ. This CDR3 spans 15 amino acids. The CDR3 protein is CASSPGLADYNEQFF. The DNA for the CDR3 is TGCGCCAGCAGCCCCGGACTAGCGGATTACAATGAGCAGTTCTTC.

Of note for this clone: Other nucleotide sequences from this sample produce the same CDR3. This CDR3 is CASSLWGYEQYF. The DNA for the CDR3 is TGTGCCAGCAGCTTGTGGGGTTACGAGCAGTACTTC. This chain connects TRBV5-6 to TRBJ2-7; D unresolved. Deletions cut 1 base from V and 4 bases from J, with 6 bases between. The CDR3 consists of 12 residues. The V gene's germline CDR1 is SGHDT and CDR2 YYEEEE.

The V and J genes are TRBV12-5 and TRBJ1-5; D is ambiguous. The CDR3 covers 12 residues. CDR1 LGHNT and CDR2 FRNRAP come from the germline V gene. Trimming removed 1 base at V and 6 bases at J, with 4 bases between. The CDR3 DNA follows: TGTGCTAGTGGTTTGGACACTCAGCCCCAGCATTTT. As protein: CASGLDTQPQHF.

The chain carries TRBV2 and TRBJ2-7; D may match TRBD1 or TRBD2 (5 bases each). The CDR3 covers 13 residues. V lost 8 bases and J lost 2, with 13 bases in between. The germline V gene encodes CDR1 SNHLY and CDR2 FYNNEI. The CDR3, as DNA: TGTGCCAGCCAAAGGGACGTAACCTACGAGCAGTACTTC. It encodes CASQRDVTYEQYF.

This chain joins TRBV28 and TRBJ1-1; no definite D call. Germline values: CDR1 MDHEN, CDR2 SYDVKM. The CDR3 totals 14 residues. V shed 5 bases and J shed 11 bases, with 21 bases lying between them. This CDR3 is CASSIPSRGQRAFF. DNA of the CDR3: TGTGCCAGCAGTATACCCTCCCGAGGGCAACGGGCTTTCTTT.